Below, 32 T cell receptor beta chains from the same sample are listed, as sequenced in a study of CD8 T cells in ankylosing spondylitis. TCRdb recomputed calls from the 5' RACE reads with MiXCR, one row per CDR3 protein. This table holds fewer than 250,000 distinct CDR3 sequences, 10% found once. Sequenced sample: blood, either unsorted or a sorted T cell fraction (not recorded which). Receptor source: a male donor with ankylosing spondylitis or in good health (not recorded which).

The chain links TRBV5-6 to TRBJ2-2, with D possibly TRBD1 on 6 matching bases. The length of the CDR3 is 13 residues. Trimming shortened V by 9 bases and J by 7 bases, and 16 bases separated the two germline ends. CDR1 is SGHDT, CDR2 YYEEEE, per germline. The CDR3 sequence is CAIGPGHLGELFF. As DNA, the CDR3 is TGTGCCATCGGCCCGGGACACCTCGGGGAGCTGTTTTTT.

As for this clonotype: This may stem from a read error, because a much larger clone lies one nucleotide away. V usage is TRBV2 and J usage is TRBJ2-1; TRBD2 matches at 10 bases. CDR3 length: 15 amino acids. Unmatched junction bases numbered 9, after V lost 4 bases and J lost 9 bases. CDR1 SNHLY and CDR2 FYNNEI come from the germline V gene. CDR3 region: CASSVSSGSKVEQFF. CDR3 bases: TGTGCCAGCAGTGTTTCTAGCGGGAGTAAGGTTGAGCAGTTCTTC.

At least ten counts were recorded for this clonotype. The J gene is TRBJ2-1, the V gene TRBV20-1, with D unclear. Trimming shortened V by 6 bases and J by 0 bases, and 15 bases separated the two germline ends. CDR1 and CDR2 (germline): DFQATT, SNEGSKA (reference sequence). CDR3 length: 15 residues. CDR3 protein: CSARRPHSSYNEQFF. DNA for the CDR3: TGCAGTGCCCGGAGACCTCACAGCTCCTACAATGAGCAGTTCTTC.

This clonotype was found many times. The CDR3 bases are TGTGCCAGCAGTCCCCGGAACACCGGGGAGCTGTTTTTT. Amino acids: CASSPRNTGELFF. The genes are TRBV12-3 or TRBV12-4 and TRBJ2-2; D not resolved. V lost 5 bases and J 1 base, leaving 5 bases between the germline ends. The CDR3 runs to 13 residues.

This clonotype was seen many times. The chain couples TRBV20-1 to TRBJ2-1, with D perhaps assigned TRBD1 or TRBD2 (5 bases each). CDR1 is DFQATT and CDR2 is SNEGSKA in the germline V gene (reference sequence). V gave up 4 bases and J gave up 8 bases, with 27 bases separating them. The CDR3 covers 17 residues. This chain's CDR3 is CSAIIGEIRGSVYEQFF. For the CDR3, the DNA is TGCAGTGCTATCATAGGGGAGATCCGAGGCAGTGTCTATGAGCAGTTCTTC.

This clonotype was counted at least ten times. The chain joins TRBV5-5 to TRBJ2-7; tentatively, D is TRBD2 (7 bases). Germline V gene sequence: CDR1 SGHKS, CDR2 YYEKEE (reference sequence). V gave up 4 bases and J gave up 0 bases, with 17 bases separating them. This CDR3 spans 16 amino acids. The CDR3 DNA follows: TGTGCCAGCAGCCATTCCAGAGGGGGGGACTCCTACGAGCAGTACTTC. This encodes CASSHSRGGDSYEQYF.

This clonotype was detected only a few times. The chain carries TRBV7-2 and TRBJ2-4; D remains unclear. Germline CDR1 is SGHTA and CDR2 is FQGNSA. Trimming pared 5 bases from V and 7 bases from J, leaving 9 bases between. The CDR3 runs to 12 residues. Written as DNA, the CDR3 is TGTGCCAGCAGCCCGACATTGAACATTCAGTACTTC. The encoded protein is CASSPTLNIQYF.

The sample holds many counts of this clonotype. The chain uses TRBV6-5 and TRBJ2-5; D is undetermined. Trimming took off 0 bases at V and 1 base at J, with 9 bases between the two ends. There are 15 residues in the CDR3. Germline values: CDR1 MNHEY, CDR2 SVGAGI. CDR3 bases: TGTGCCAGCAGTTACTCGATCCAGAGCCAAGAGACCCAGTACTTC. It specifies CASSYSIQSQETQYF.

This clonotype was seen ten or more times. The chain employs TRBV20-1 and TRBJ2-3; D not resolved. CDR1 is DFQATT and CDR2 is SNEGSKA in the germline V gene (reference sequence). The CDR3 is 13 amino acids. Trimming removed 6 bases from V and 2 bases from J, with 12 bases in between. The CDR3 sequence: CSATNILTDTQYF. CDR3 in DNA: TGCAGTGCAACAAACATCCTCACAGATACGCAGTATTTT.

This clonotype was seen at least ten times. The chain combines TRBV25-1 with TRBJ1-3; D uncertain. The germline gives CDR1 MGHDK, CDR2 SYGVNS. CDR3 length: 16 residues. V was pared by 1 base and J by 0 bases, with 10 bases between. CDR3 amino acids: CASSESGGYSGNTIYF. CDR3 coding DNA: TGTGCCAGCAGTGAATCGGGAGGGTACTCTGGAAACACCATATATTTT.

This clonotype was recorded many times. The genes are TRBV5-5 and TRBJ2-1; TRBD2 matches 10 bases. The CDR3 spans 16 residues. Trimming cost V 1 base and J 10 bases; bases outside gene matches: 11. Looked up from germline, CDR1 is SGHKS and CDR2 is YYEKEE (reference sequence). In DNA, the CDR3 is TGTGCCAGCAGCTTGAGGGCTAGCGGGAGTTGGGACGAGCAGTTCTTC. Residues: CASSLRASGSWDEQFF.

This clonotype has ten or more counts. The chain carries TRBV21-1 and TRBJ2-7; TRBD2, the table's D call, was not compared with the DNA. TRBV21-1 represents a pseudogene. This CDR3 has 16 residues. CDR3 amino acids: CASSPRLAGNSYEQYF. The CDR3 DNA follows: TGTGCCAGCAGCCCTCGACTAGCGGGGAACTCCTACGAGCAGTACTTC.

This clonotype was counted many times. The chain joins TRBV2 to TRBJ2-2, with 11 bases fitting TRBD2. CDR1 is SNHLY, CDR2 FYNNEI, per germline. J was trimmed by 1 base and V by 2 bases; bases with no gene match: 6. This CDR3 is 18 amino acids long. The CDR3 sequence is CASSENFGTSGNTGELFF. The CDR3 nucleotides read TGTGCCAGCAGTGAAAATTTCGGGACTAGCGGGAACACCGGGGAGCTGTTTTTT.

This clonotype showed up many times. The chain couples TRBV12-3 or TRBV12-4 to TRBJ1-1; maybe TRBD1 (5 bases). Trimming pared 4 bases from V and 3 bases from J, leaving 12 bases between. This CDR3 is built from 14 residues. CDR3 DNA: TGTGCCAGCAGTTCGTCAGGGAGGGACACTGAAGCTTTCTTT. Translating gives CASSSSGRDTEAFF.

Ten or more counts support this clonotype. This sequence joins TRBV7-9 and TRBJ2-1; TRBD2 is a possible D gene (6 bases). Trimming cost V 5 bases and J 15 bases, with 17 bases left between them. Per the germline V gene, CDR1 is SEHNR and CDR2 is FQNEAQ (reference sequence). The length of the CDR3 is 12 residues. The CDR3 loop reads CASSPSSVGGFF. CDR3 DNA sequence: TGTGCCAGCAGCCCGTCTAGCGTAGGAGGGTTCTTC.

The V and J genes are TRBV2 and TRBJ2-7; the D gene is possibly TRBD1 (6 bases). Germline assignment: CDR1 SNHLY and CDR2 FYNNEI. V lost 4 bases and J lost 3, with 10 bases in between. CDR3 length: 13 residues. The CDR3 DNA follows: TGTGCCAGCAGTGGGGGCAGGGGCTACGAGCAGTACTTC. Its translation is CASSGGRGYEQYF.

This clonotype occurred many times. The chain is built from TRBV29-1 and TRBJ1-2; no firm D call. Trimming took off 2 bases at V and 6 bases at J, with 10 bases between the two ends. Germline V gives CDR1 SQVTM, CDR2 ANQGSEA. This CDR3 region has 12 residues. CDR3 coding DNA: TGCAGCGTTGAAAGGCAGGAAAATGGCTACACCTTC. Translation gives CSVERQENGYTF.

This clonotype has ten or more counts. J is TRBJ2-7 and V is TRBV7-2; no reliable D call. From germline, CDR1 is SGHTA and CDR2 FQGNSA. V was trimmed by 6 bases and J by 3 bases, leaving 15 bases between them. This CDR3 contains 14 residues. CDR3 in amino acids: CASSSRHDGYEQYF. Here the CDR3 DNA reads TGTGCCAGCAGTTCCCGACACGACGGCTACGAGCAGTACTTC.

Many counts were recorded for this clonotype. The chain combines TRBV5-1 with TRBJ1-6; D is unclear. Germline loops: CDR1 SGHRS, CDR2 YFSETQ. The CDR3 consists of 13 residues. Deletions cut 0 bases from V and 9 bases from J, with 7 bases between. The CDR3 DNA follows: TGCGCCAGCAGCTTGGAACCCGGTTCACCCCTCCACTTT. Amino acids: CASSLEPGSPLHF. The complete variable domain, with remaining parts taken from reference TRBV5-1 and TRBJ1-6, reads KAGVTQTPRYLIKTRGQQVTLSCSPISGHRSVSWYQQTPGQGLQFLFEYFSETQRNKGNFPGRFSGRQFSNSRSEMNVSTLELGDSALYLCASSLEPGSPLHFGNGTRLTVT.

This clonotype has a count of ten or more. V usage is TRBV2 and J usage is TRBJ1-2; no reliable D call. CDR3 size: 15 residues. Germline-derived CDR1 and CDR2 are SNHLY and FYNNEI. The germline V and J ends were trimmed by 6 bases and 0 bases, with 14 bases remaining between them. In DNA form, the CDR3 reads TGTGCCAGCAGCCAGAGGCGGAAAGCTAACTATGGCTACACCTTC. Encoded protein: CASSQRRKANYGYTF.

J is TRBJ1-1 and V is TRBV2; D gene ambiguous. CDR3 size: 15 residues. Per germline, CDR1 SNHLY and CDR2 FYNNEI. V lost 2 bases, J lost 6 bases, and 16 bases lay in between. CDR3 region: CASSERRPIRAEAFF. The CDR3 coding sequence is TGTGCCAGCAGTGAAAGGCGGCCGATTAGGGCTGAAGCTTTCTTT.

This clonotype showed up many times. V gene TRBV4-1 combines with J gene TRBJ2-2, with D perhaps given as TRBD1 or TRBD2 (5 bases each). This CDR3 has 17 residues. Per germline, CDR1 MGHRA and CDR2 YSYEKL. The V and J ends lost 0 bases and 2 bases respectively, with 13 bases between them. CDR3 DNA: TGCGCCAGCAGCCAAGATAGGAGAGGGGCTAACACCGGGGAGCTGTTTTTT. It yields the protein CASSQDRRGANTGELFF.

Many counts were recorded for this clonotype. The chain links TRBV6-1 to TRBJ1-2; TRBD1 is a possible D gene (5 bases). Germline V lookup: CDR1 MNHNS, CDR2 SASEGT. V was shortened by 0 bases and J by 2 bases, with 7 bases between the two germline ends. The CDR3 spans 14 residues. In DNA, the CDR3 is TGTGCCAGCAGTGAAGCGGGGCGCAACTATGGCTACACCTTC. Translated, it gives CASSEAGRNYGYTF.

In this sample, this clonotype turned up many times. This sequence joins TRBV20-1 and TRBJ2-1, with D maybe TRBD1 (8 bases). Germline-derived CDR1 and CDR2 are DFQATT and SNEGSKA (reference sequence). Trimming stripped 4 bases from V and 0 bases from J, with 16 bases between. This CDR3 contains 16 residues. The CDR3 spells CSAMNRGGSSYNEQFF. CDR3 in DNA: TGCAGTGCTATGAACAGGGGGGGTAGCTCCTACAATGAGCAGTTCTTC.

The chain couples TRBV6-2 or TRBV6-3 to TRBJ1-1; D unresolved. Trimming took off 11 bases at V and 0 bases at J, with 7 bases between the two ends. This CDR3 region has 11 residues. Germline V CDR1 and CDR2: MNHEY, SVGEGT. The CDR3 nucleotides are TGTGCCGGAGAGGTGAACACTGAAGCTTTCTTT. As protein: CAGEVNTEAFF.

This clonotype was seen ten or more times. The gene calls are TRBV20-1 and TRBJ1-1, with 11 bases matching TRBD1. With 6 bases clipped from V and 0 bases from J, the junction kept 9 bases outside the gene matches. The CDR3 contains 16 residues. Per germline, CDR1 DFQATT and CDR2 SNEGSKA (reference sequence). DNA for the CDR3: TGCAGTGCCGCCCGGACAGGGGGCTTCGTGAACACTGAAGCTTTCTTT. This sequence encodes CSAARTGGFVNTEAFF.

V usage is TRBV4-1 and J usage is TRBJ2-3; 9 bases fit TRBD2. Unmatched junction bases numbered 5, after V lost 0 bases and J lost 7 bases. Germline V CDR1 and CDR2: MGHRA, YSYEKL. The CDR3 totals 15 residues. The DNA of the CDR3 is TGCGCCAGCAGCCAAGAAGGTGCGGGGGGGAATACGCAGTATTTT. Its translation: CASSQEGAGGNTQYF.

This clonotype was detected many times. The chain uses TRBV12-3 or TRBV12-4 and TRBJ2-7; TRBD2 aligns across 7 bases. The CDR3 has 14 residues. Unmatched junction bases numbered 4, after V lost 3 bases and J lost 2 bases. The CDR3 protein is CASSFRGVAYEQYF. The CDR3 DNA reads TGTGCCAGCAGTTTTCGGGGGGTAGCCTACGAGCAGTACTTC.

The chain couples TRBV7-6 to TRBJ2-1; TRBD2 is a possible D gene (7 bases). The CDR3 length is 15 residues. In germline, CDR1 is SGHVS, CDR2 FNYEAQ. Between the trimmed V and J ends, which lost 1 base and 7 bases, there was a span of 14 bases. CDR3 protein: CASSLGWGGRNEQFF. The CDR3 DNA is TGTGCCAGCAGCTTAGGCTGGGGGGGCAGGAATGAGCAGTTCTTC.

This clonotype was seen more than once but under ten times. V is TRBV14 and J is TRBJ1-6; D is undetermined. V was trimmed by 4 bases and J by 1 base, leaving 8 bases between them. This CDR3 has 15 amino acids. CDR1 and CDR2 (germline): SGHDN, FVKESK. The CDR3 here is CASSPPGSYNSPLHF. CDR3 nucleotides: TGTGCCAGCAGCCCACCGGGGTCCTATAATTCACCCCTCCACTTT.

Ten or more counts support this clonotype. The chain carries TRBV25-1 and TRBJ2-5, with 7 bases aligning to TRBD2. Trimming took 6 bases from V and 4 from J; bases not matched to a gene: 5. Germline V gene data show CDR1 as MGHDK and CDR2 as SYGVNS. CDR3 size: 13 residues. The CDR3 loop reads CASSKPGGETQYF. The CDR3 nucleotides read TGTGCCAGCAGCAAACCGGGGGGAGAGACCCAGTACTTC.

V gene TRBV5-5 combines with J gene TRBJ1-1; 7 positions match TRBD1. V lost 4 bases to trimming and J lost 0 bases; unmatched junction nucleotides: 3. CDR1 and CDR2 (germline): SGHKS, YYEKEE (reference sequence). This CDR3 spans 14 amino acids. The CDR3 sequence: CASSTGDMNTEAFF. The CDR3 DNA follows: TGTGCCAGCAGCACAGGGGACATGAACACTGAAGCTTTCTTT.